The clone carrying this TCR delta chain has a handful of counts. Germline-derived CDR1 and CDR2 are NSMFDY and ISSIKDK. V was pared by 2 bases and J by 0 bases, with 29 bases between. The length of the CDR3 is 20 residues. The sample originates from a study of gamma-delta chains in newborns, infants, children. Study details: Innate gammadelta T cells reportedly expand polyclonally right after birth, driven by microbial exposure, per the title.

TCRdb re-identified clones in the reads via CATT. Among thousands of delta-chain clones listed, 2.5% to 3% were seen once. Sequenced: blood. V is TRAV29/DV5 and J is TRDJ1; possibly TRDD2 for D (7 bases). This clonotype was sampled from a child who was a newborn, infant or young child, either healthy, febrile or measles-vaccinated (not recorded which). DNA of the CDR3: TGTGCAGCAAGACCGTCCCATTCCTACGGAGGGGGACCAGACACCGATAAACTCATCTTT. It specifies CAARPSHSYGGGPDTDKLIF.